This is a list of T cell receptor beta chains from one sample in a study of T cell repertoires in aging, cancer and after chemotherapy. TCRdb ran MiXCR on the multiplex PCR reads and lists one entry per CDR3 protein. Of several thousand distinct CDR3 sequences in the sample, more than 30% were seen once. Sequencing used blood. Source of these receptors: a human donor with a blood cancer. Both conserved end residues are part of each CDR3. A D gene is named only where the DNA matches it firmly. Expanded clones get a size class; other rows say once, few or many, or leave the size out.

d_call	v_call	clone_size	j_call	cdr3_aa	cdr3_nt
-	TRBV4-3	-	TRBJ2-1	CASSQDRDSSLNEQFF	TGCGCCAGCAGCCAAGATCGGGACTCAAGCCTGAATGAGCAGTTCTTC
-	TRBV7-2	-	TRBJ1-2	CASSLAPGYYGYTF	TGTGCCAGCAGCTTAGCGCCGGGGTACTATGGCTACACCTTC
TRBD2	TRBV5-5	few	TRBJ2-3	CASSFTSGDTQYF	TGTGCCAGCAGCTTTACTAGCGGGGATACGCAGTATTTT
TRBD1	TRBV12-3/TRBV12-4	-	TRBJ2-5	CASSLRQGAGETQYF	TGTGCCAGCAGTTTACGACAGGGGGCAGGGGAGACCCAGTACTTC
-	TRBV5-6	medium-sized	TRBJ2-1	CASSPVSYNEQFF	TGTGCCAGCAGCCCGGTATCCTACAATGAGCAGTTCTTC
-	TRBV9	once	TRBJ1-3	CASSVEGSGNTIYF	TGTGCCAGCAGCGTGGAGGGTTCTGGAAACACCATATATTTT
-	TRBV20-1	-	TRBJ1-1	CSARYHRDNAEAFF	TGCAGTGCTAGATACCACAGGGATAACGCTGAAGCTTTCTTT
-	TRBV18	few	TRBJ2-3	CASSAQGSRVQDTQYF	TGTGCCAGCTCCGCACAGGGCTCGCGGGTCCAAGATACGCAGTATTTT
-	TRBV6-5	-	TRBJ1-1	CASSYSKAGRAFF	TGTGCCAGCAGTTACTCGAAAGCAGGGAGAGCTTTCTTT
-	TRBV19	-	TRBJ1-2	CASSIGDSNYGYTF	TGTGCCAGTAGTATTGGTGACTCCAACTATGGCTACACCTTC
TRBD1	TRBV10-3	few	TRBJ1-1	CAIRQGELMNTEAFF	TGTGCCATCAGACAGGGGGAACTCATGAACACTGAAGCTTTCTTT
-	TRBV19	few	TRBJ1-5	CASSMAPPGNQPQHF	TGTGCCAGTAGTATGGCCCCCCCGGGCAATCAGCCCCAGCATTTT
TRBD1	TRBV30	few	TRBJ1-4	CAQPDRVGEKLFF	TGTGCCCAACCCGACAGGGTAGGCGAAAAACTGTTTTTT
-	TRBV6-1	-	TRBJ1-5	CASRGYSNQPQHF	TGTGCCAGTCGAGGATATAGCAATCAGCCCCAGCATTTT
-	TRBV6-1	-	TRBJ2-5	CASSYFSMYQETQYF	TGTGCCAGCAGTTACTTCAGTATGTACCAAGAGACCCAGTACTTC
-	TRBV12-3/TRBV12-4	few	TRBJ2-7	CACSLGGRQTKYF	TGTGCCTGCAGTCTGGGGGGGCGGCAAACAAAGTACTTC
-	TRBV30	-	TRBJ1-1	CAGKFMNTEAFF	TGTGCCGGAAAATTTATGAACACTGAAGCTTTCTTT
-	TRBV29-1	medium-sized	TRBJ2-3	CSVDIGTDTQYF	TGCAGCGTTGATATCGGCACAGATACGCAGTATTTT
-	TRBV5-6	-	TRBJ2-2	CASSLGGGAGELFF	TGTGCCAGCAGCCTCGGCGGCGGGGCCGGGGAGCTGTTTTTT
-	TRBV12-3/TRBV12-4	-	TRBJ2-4	CASSSRRGRNIQYF	TGTGCCAGCAGTTCTCGTCGGGGGAGAAACATTCAGTACTTC
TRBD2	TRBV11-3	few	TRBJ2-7	CASSWTSESSYEQYF	TGTGCCAGCAGCTGGACTAGCGAGAGCTCCTACGAGCAGTACTTC
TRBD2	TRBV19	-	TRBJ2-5	CASSTVLAGHQETQYF	TGTGCCAGTAGTACCGTACTAGCGGGACACCAAGAGACCCAGTACTTC
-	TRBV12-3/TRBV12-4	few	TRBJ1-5	CASNTGYSQPQHF	TGTGCCAGCAACACAGGGTATTCCCAGCCCCAGCATTTT
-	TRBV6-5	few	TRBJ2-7	CASSYSIGVSYEQYF	TGTGCCAGCAGTTACTCGATTGGGGTTTCCTACGAGCAGTACTTC
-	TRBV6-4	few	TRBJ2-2	CASSDSINGELFF	TGTGCCAGCAGTGACTCGATCAACGGGGAGCTGTTTTTT
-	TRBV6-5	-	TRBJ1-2	CASSPGAYGYTF	TGTGCCAGCAGTCCTGGGGCCTATGGCTACACCTTC
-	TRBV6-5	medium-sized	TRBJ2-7	CASSYSTGAIEQYF	TGTGCCAGCAGTTACTCTACGGGAGCGATAGAGCAGTACTTC
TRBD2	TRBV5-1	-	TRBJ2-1	CASSSGTSAYNEQFF	TGCGCCAGCAGCTCCGGGACTAGCGCCTACAATGAGCAGTTCTTC
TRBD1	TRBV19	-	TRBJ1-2	CASSMGQVGYGYTF	TGTGCCAGTAGTATGGGACAGGTCGGCTATGGCTACACCTTC
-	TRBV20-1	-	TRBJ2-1	CSARGWGEQFF	TGCAGTGCTAGAGGGTGGGGTGAGCAGTTCTTC
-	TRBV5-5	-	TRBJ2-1	CASSSDLQGGEQFF	TGTGCCAGCAGCTCCGATTTACAGGGTGGCGAGCAGTTCTTC
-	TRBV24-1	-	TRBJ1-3	CATSDPTSSGNTIYF	TGTGCCACCAGTGATCCGACATCATCTGGAAACACCATATATTTT
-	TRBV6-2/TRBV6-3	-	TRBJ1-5	CASGGLRDIQNQPQHF	TGTGCCAGCGGAGGCCTGAGGGACATCCAGAATCAGCCCCAGCATTTT
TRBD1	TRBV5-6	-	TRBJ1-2	CASSPRVGTGGDGYTF	TGTGCCAGCAGCCCCAGGGTGGGGACAGGAGGGGATGGCTACACCTTC
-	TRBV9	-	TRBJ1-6	CASSVGRSPLHF	TGTGCCAGCAGCGTAGGTCGTTCACCCCTCCACTTT
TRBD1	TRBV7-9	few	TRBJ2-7	CASSYGTGPGYF	TGTGCCAGCAGCTACGGGACAGGGCCGGGGTACTTC
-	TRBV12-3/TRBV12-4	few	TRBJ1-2	CASGRLGYGYTF	TGTGCCAGCGGACGACTGGGCTATGGCTACACCTTC
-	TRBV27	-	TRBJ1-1	CASSLNRNTEAFF	TGTGCCAGCAGTTTGAACAGGAACACTGAAGCTTTCTTT
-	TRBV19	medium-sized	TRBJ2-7	CASSISGDNSYEQYF	TGTGCCAGTAGTATATCCGGCGACAACTCCTACGAGCAGTACTTC
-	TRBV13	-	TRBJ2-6	CASASSTPGANVLTF	TGTGCCAGCGCCTCTTCAACTCCTGGGGCCAACGTCCTGACTTTC
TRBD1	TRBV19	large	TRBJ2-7	CASGTGENIGYEQYF	TGTGCCAGTGGGACAGGGGAGAATATAGGCTACGAGCAGTACTTC
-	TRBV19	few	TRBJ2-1	CASSIVGRKDHNEQFF	TGTGCCAGTAGTATAGTCGGGCGCAAGGACCACAATGAGCAGTTCTTC
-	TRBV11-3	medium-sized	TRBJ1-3	CASSLGGWGRNSGNTIYF	TGTGCCAGCAGCTTAGGAGGTTGGGGACGGAACTCTGGAAACACCATATATTTT
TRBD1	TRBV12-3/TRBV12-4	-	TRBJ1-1	CASSLEGGRTEAFF	TGTGCCAGCAGTTTAGAAGGGGGCCGGACTGAAGCTTTCTTT
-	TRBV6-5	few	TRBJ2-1	CASSFPGGNEQFF	TGTGCCAGCAGTTTTCCCGGGGGCAATGAGCAGTTCTTC
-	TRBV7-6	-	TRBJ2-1	CASSLVLRSSYNEQFF	TGTGCCAGCAGCTTGGTGCTCCGGAGCTCCTACAATGAGCAGTTCTTC
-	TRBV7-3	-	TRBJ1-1	CASSLSGMNTEAFF	TGTGCCAGCAGCTTAAGCGGGATGAACACTGAAGCTTTCTTT
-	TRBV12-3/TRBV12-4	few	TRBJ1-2	CASRVQGSQYGYTF	TGTGCCAGCAGAGTCCAGGGGAGCCAGTATGGCTACACCTTC
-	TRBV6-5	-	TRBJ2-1	CASSYSFGTVVNEQFF	TGTGCCAGCAGTTATAGCTTCGGGACGGTTGTCAATGAGCAGTTCTTC
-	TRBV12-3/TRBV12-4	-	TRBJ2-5	CASRVGAAGPLGTQYF	TGTGCCAGCAGGGTGGGGGCAGCTGGACCCTTGGGGACCCAGTACTTC
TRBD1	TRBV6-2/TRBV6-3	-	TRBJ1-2	CASTWDRDFYGYTF	TGTGCCAGCACCTGGGACAGGGACTTCTATGGCTACACCTTC
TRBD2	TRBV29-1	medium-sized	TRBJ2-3	CSVSLAGESTDTQYF	TGCAGCGTTTCCCTAGCGGGGGAGAGCACAGATACGCAGTATTTT
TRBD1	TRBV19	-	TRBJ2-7	CASGGTGIAEQYF	TGTGCCAGTGGGGGGACAGGGATCGCCGAGCAGTACTTC
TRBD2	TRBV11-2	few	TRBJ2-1	CASSLGDSGGLNEQFF	TGTGCCAGCAGCTTAGGGGATAGCGGGGGGTTAAATGAGCAGTTCTTC
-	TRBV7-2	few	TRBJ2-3	CASSGSFGQAGDTQYF	TGTGCCAGCAGTGGGTCCTTTGGACAAGCGGGAGATACGCAGTATTTT
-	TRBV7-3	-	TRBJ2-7	CASSLYSLGVYEQYF	TGTGCCAGCAGCTTATACTCGTTGGGAGTCTACGAGCAGTACTTC
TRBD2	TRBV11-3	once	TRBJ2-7	CASSFGGGRVVEQYF	TGTGCCAGCAGCTTCGGGGGGGGGAGAGTGGTTGAGCAGTACTTC
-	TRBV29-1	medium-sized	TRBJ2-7	CSVGPGDYEQYF	TGCAGCGTAGGTCCAGGGGACTACGAGCAGTACTTC
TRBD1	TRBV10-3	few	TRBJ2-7	CAISEPRTGKFNEQYF	TGTGCCATCAGTGAGCCACGGACAGGGAAATTCAACGAGCAGTACTTC
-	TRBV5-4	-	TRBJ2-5	CASSLVGETQYF	TGTGCCAGCAGCCTGGTGGGAGAGACCCAGTACTTC